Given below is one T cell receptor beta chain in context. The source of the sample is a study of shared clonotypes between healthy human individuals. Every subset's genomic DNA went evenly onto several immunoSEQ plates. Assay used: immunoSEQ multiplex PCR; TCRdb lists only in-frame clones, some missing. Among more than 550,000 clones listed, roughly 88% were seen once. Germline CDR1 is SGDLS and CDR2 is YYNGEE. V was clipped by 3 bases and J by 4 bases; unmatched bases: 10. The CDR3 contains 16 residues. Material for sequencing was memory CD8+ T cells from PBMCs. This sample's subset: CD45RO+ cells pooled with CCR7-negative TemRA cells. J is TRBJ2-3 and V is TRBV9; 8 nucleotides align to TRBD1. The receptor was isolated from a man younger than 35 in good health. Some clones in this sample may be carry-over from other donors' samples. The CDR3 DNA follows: TGTGCCAGCAGCGGCCAGGGGGCAAGGCGGGCAGATACGCAGTATTTT. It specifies CASSGQGARRADTQYF.